The rows below give T cell receptor beta chains drawn from one sample of a study of cytomegalovirus exposure and HLA in healthy donors. Measured with immunoSEQ multiplex PCR; TCRdb has only the in-frame clones, and not every one. The sample lists some 120,000 clones, about four fifths occurring once. Sequencing was performed on PBMCs. Every receptor here comes from a man aged 30-40 years in good health and CMV-seronegative. CDR3s include the opening cysteine and the closing phenylalanine or tryptophan. A D gene is named only where the DNA matches it firmly. Expanded clones are given a class, and other clones once, few, many or no size at all.

V	size	D	J	CDR3	DNA
TRBV5-4	few	-	TRBJ1-1	CASSLERGKTEAFF	TGTGCCAGCAGCTTGGAAAGGGGAAAGACTGAAGCTTTCTTT
TRBV5-1	-	-	TRBJ2-2	CASRSAGNTGELFF	TGCGCCAGCAGGTCCGCCGGGAACACCGGGGAGCTGTTTTTT
TRBV2	-	TRBD2	TRBJ2-3	CASLRTSGRGADTQYF	TGTGCCAGCCTTAGGACTAGCGGGAGGGGTGCAGATACGCAGTATTTT
TRBV28	-	-	TRBJ2-6	CASEKGVPGANVLTF	TGTGCCAGCGAGAAGGGAGTTCCTGGGGCCAACGTCCTGACTTTC
TRBV9	-	-	TRBJ1-1	CVSSVEDSLMNTEAFF	TGTGTCAGCAGCGTAGAGGACAGTCTCATGAACACTGAAGCTTTCTTT
TRBV2	-	-	TRBJ2-5	CASSGTSVETQYF	TGTGCCAGCAGTGGAACTAGTGTTGAGACCCAGTACTTC
TRBV27	-	-	TRBJ2-7	CASSSYRDSYEQYF	TGTGCCAGCAGTTCCTACAGGGATTCCTACGAGCAGTACTTC
TRBV2	-	TRBD2	TRBJ2-7	CASSERAGGSSYEQYF	TGTGCCAGCAGTGAGCGGGCGGGGGGTAGCTCCTACGAGCAGTACTTC
TRBV5-8	once	-	TRBJ2-5	CASSSRGRNQETQYF	TGTGCCAGCAGTTCAAGAGGTCGGAACCAAGAGACCCAGTACTTC
TRBV7-9	-	TRBD1	TRBJ1-2	CASSLATGANYGYTF	TGTGCCAGCAGCTTAGCTACAGGGGCCAACTATGGCTACACCTTC
TRBV27	-	TRBD2	TRBJ2-5	CASSSIQAGGKETQYF	TGTGCCAGCAGTTCGATCCAAGCGGGGGGGAAAGAGACCCAGTACTTC
TRBV28	-	TRBD2	TRBJ2-1	CASKSGGGSDEQFF	TGTGCCAGCAAAAGCGGGGGGGGTTCTGATGAGCAGTTCTTC
TRBV28	once	-	TRBJ2-7	CASSFGRDVEQYF	TGTGCCAGCAGCTTTGGGCGGGATGTCGAGCAGTACTTC
TRBV7-2	-	-	TRBJ2-5	CASSLARQSTTQYF	TGTGCCAGCAGCTTAGCTCGACAGTCCACGACCCAGTACTTC
TRBV4-1	-	-	TRBJ1-1	CASSQGFGNTEAFF	TGCGCCAGCAGCCAAGGATTCGGGAACACTGAAGCTTTCTTT
TRBV5-6	-	-	TRBJ2-3	CASSLRDVDYTDTQYF	TGTGCCAGCAGCTTGCGGGATGTAGATTACACAGATACGCAGTATTTT
TRBV28	few	-	TRBJ2-3	CASSALGGTDTQYF	TGTGCCAGCAGTGCCCTCGGGGGCACAGATACGCAGTATTTT
TRBV7-3	-	-	TRBJ2-3	CASSPRSSDTQYF	TGTGCCAGCAGCCCGAGGAGTTCAGATACGCAGTATTTT
TRBV28	-	-	TRBJ1-1	CASSRRGREENTEAFF	TGTGCCAGCAGTCGCAGGGGTCGGGAGGAGAACACTGAAGCTTTCTTT
TRBV28	-	-	TRBJ2-7	CASSSAGSYEQYF	TGTGCCAGCAGTTCTGCGGGGTCCTACGAGCAGTACTTC
TRBV4-2	-	TRBD2	TRBJ2-3	CASSPGLATTDTQYF	TGTGCCAGCAGCCCAGGACTAGCGACCACAGATACGCAGTATTTT
TRBV6-1	once	TRBD1	TRBJ2-7	CASSEGGWTGAREQYF	TGTGCCAGCAGTGAAGGGGGGTGGACAGGGGCGAGGGAGCAGTACTTC
TRBV19	few	-	TRBJ2-3	CASSMGTLDTQYF	TGTGCCAGTAGTATGGGGACTTTAGATACGCAGTATTTT
TRBV28	-	-	TRBJ1-2	CASRYRATTYGYTF	TGTGCCAGCAGGTACCGCGCGACAACTTATGGCTACACCTTC
TRBV28	once	-	TRBJ1-2	CASSFGRNYGYTF	TGTGCCAGCAGTTTTGGGAGAAATTATGGCTACACCTTC
TRBV29-1	-	TRBD2	TRBJ2-5	CSAERGEETQYF	TGCAGCGCAGAGCGGGGGGAGGAGACCCAGTACTTC
TRBV5-1	-	TRBD2	TRBJ2-2	CASSLEASGSTGELFF	TGCGCCAGCAGCTTGGAGGCTAGCGGGAGCACCGGGGAGCTGTTTTTT
TRBV6-5	few	TRBD1	TRBJ1-4	CASRVNRGLEKLFF	TGTGCCAGCAGAGTGAACAGGGGACTTGAAAAACTGTTTTTT
TRBV6-5	-	TRBD1	TRBJ1-2	CASSRDRRYGYTF	TGTGCCAGCAGCCGGGACAGGCGCTATGGCTACACCTTC
TRBV18	once	TRBD2	TRBJ2-1	CASSPRTSGVYNEQFF	TGTGCCAGCTCACCAAGGACTAGCGGAGTCTACAATGAGCAGTTCTTC
TRBV19	-	TRBD1	TRBJ1-4	CASSTRQGREKLFF	TGTGCCAGTAGTACAAGACAGGGGCGGGAAAAACTGTTTTTT
TRBV19	-	-	TRBJ2-2	CASSIRGDTGELFF	TGTGCCAGTAGTATAAGGGGCGACACCGGGGAGCTGTTTTTT
TRBV15	-	TRBD1	TRBJ1-2	CATSLGQPAVGYTF	TGTGCCACCAGTCTGGGACAGCCCGCCGTTGGCTACACCTTC
TRBV4-1	few	-	TRBJ2-7	CASRRRMTGDSSYEQYF	TGCGCCAGCAGACGACGAATGACAGGCGACTCTTCCTACGAGCAGTACTTC
TRBV10-1	-	TRBD2	TRBJ2-3	CASNEVGTSRDTQYF	TGCGCCAGCAACGAGGTTGGGACTAGCAGAGATACGCAGTATTTT
TRBV27	-	-	TRBJ1-5	CASSAQGRDHQPQHF	TGTGCCAGCAGTGCACAGGGTAGGGACCATCAGCCCCAGCATTTT
TRBV2	few	TRBD2	TRBJ2-5	CASSVGGGETQYF	TGTGCCAGCAGTGTGGGGGGGGGAGAGACCCAGTACTTC
TRBV6-5	-	-	TRBJ2-7	CASSPRGVTYEQYF	TGTGCCAGCAGTCCCAGGGGGGTAACCTACGAGCAGTACTTC
TRBV28	-	TRBD1	TRBJ1-4	CASTWTGATNEKLFF	TGTGCCAGCACCTGGACAGGGGCAACTAATGAAAAACTGTTTTTT
TRBV30	few	-	TRBJ2-2	CAWMVEGAHTGELFF	TGTGCCTGGATGGTGGAGGGTGCCCACACCGGGGAGCTGTTTTTT
TRBV28	-	-	TRBJ1-4	CASNQGGARTNEKLFF	TGTGCCAGCAACCAAGGTGGGGCGAGGACTAATGAAAAACTGTTTTTT
TRBV7-9	-	TRBD1	TRBJ1-6	CASSLDRDRNSPLHF	TGTGCCAGCAGCTTGGACCGGGACAGGAATTCACCCCTCCACTTT
TRBV7-9	-	-	TRBJ2-5	CASSRTGTETQYF	TGTGCCAGCAGCCGGACCGGGACTGAGACCCAGTACTTC
TRBV7-3	-	TRBD1	TRBJ2-1	CASSLGTGIVSEQFF	TGTGCCAGCAGCCTCGGGACAGGTATAGTGAGTGAGCAGTTCTTC
TRBV7-2	-	-	TRBJ2-7	CAVTQNPAYEQYF	TGTGCCGTGACACAAAATCCCGCCTACGAGCAGTACTTC